This is a list of T cell receptor beta chains from one sample in a study of shared clonotypes between healthy human individuals. Produced via immunoSEQ multiplex PCR; TCRdb's table is partial and in-frame only. The sample lists 800,000 or so clones, approximately 97% occurring once. The sample taken for sequencing was naive CD8+ T cells sorted from blood. All receptors come from a young man in good health. The CDR3 runs from the conserved cysteine through the conserved F or W. Fields, in order: clone size, D gene, V gene, J gene, CDR3 length, CDR3 DNA, CDR3 protein. D genes are given only for firm matches. A clone size is listed for some rows: how often the clone was seen (once, few, many), or a class if it is expanded.

abundance: NA; d_gene: NA; v_gene: TRBV7-9; j_gene: TRBJ2-7; len: 12; CDR3nt: TGTGCCAGCAGCTTAAGTGGATACGAGCAGTACTTC; CDR3aa: CASSLSGYEQYF
abundance: NA; d_gene: NA; v_gene: TRBV13; j_gene: TRBJ2-3; len: 13; CDR3nt: TGTGCCAGCAGCCCCCCCATTCGGGATACGCAGTATTTT; CDR3aa: CASSPPIRDTQYF
abundance: NA; d_gene: NA; v_gene: TRBV27; j_gene: TRBJ1-5; len: 11; CDR3nt: TGTGCCAGCGGTAGGGTGCAGCCCCAGCATTTT; CDR3aa: CASGRVQPQHF
abundance: NA; d_gene: NA; v_gene: TRBV28; j_gene: TRBJ2-2; len: 15; CDR3nt: TGTGCCAGCAGTTTACTAGGGGACTCCCCCGGGGAGCTGTTTTTT; CDR3aa: CASSLLGDSPGELFF
abundance: NA; d_gene: NA; v_gene: TRBV28; j_gene: TRBJ1-5; len: 15; CDR3nt: TGTGCCAGCAGTTATACCAGGGGTAGCAATCAGCCCCAGCATTTT; CDR3aa: CASSYTRGSNQPQHF
abundance: NA; d_gene: NA; v_gene: TRBV29-1; j_gene: TRBJ2-4; len: 15; CDR3nt: TGCAGCGCTCTCGACCGCGTACTAGCCAAAAACATTCAGTACTTC; CDR3aa: CSALDRVLAKNIQYF
abundance: NA; d_gene: NA; v_gene: TRBV7-9; j_gene: TRBJ2-2; len: 16; CDR3nt: TGTGCCAGCAGCAATTGGCTGGGCGGGAACACCGGGGAGCTGTTTTTT; CDR3aa: CASSNWLGGNTGELFF
abundance: NA; d_gene: TRBD1; v_gene: TRBV4-1; j_gene: TRBJ1-5; len: 15; CDR3nt: TGCGCCAGCAGCCCACGAGACAGGGATTATCAGCCCCAGCATTTT; CDR3aa: CASSPRDRDYQPQHF
abundance: NA; d_gene: TRBD2; v_gene: TRBV4-1; j_gene: TRBJ2-3; len: 15; CDR3nt: TGCGCCAGCAGCCTCGGGGGGGTTGGCACAGATACGCAGTATTTT; CDR3aa: CASSLGGVGTDTQYF
abundance: NA; d_gene: TRBD2; v_gene: TRBV7-9; j_gene: TRBJ2-1; len: 16; CDR3nt: TGTGCCAGCACGGGGCCTAGCGGGACCCCGGGTAATGAGCAGTTCTTC; CDR3aa: CASTGPSGTPGNEQFF
abundance: NA; d_gene: TRBD1; v_gene: TRBV10-3; j_gene: TRBJ2-7; len: 16; CDR3nt: TGTGCCATCAGTGAGTTAGGGGGCCCTAACCCCTACGAGCAGTACTTC; CDR3aa: CAISELGGPNPYEQYF
abundance: NA; d_gene: TRBD2; v_gene: TRBV15; j_gene: TRBJ2-7; len: 13; CDR3nt: TGTGCCACCAGGGCGGGGGGGAACTACGAGCAGTACTTC; CDR3aa: CATRAGGNYEQYF
abundance: NA; d_gene: NA; v_gene: TRBV28; j_gene: TRBJ1-3; len: 17; CDR3nt: TGTGCCAGCAGACCTCGGTGGGATTTGCCTTCTGGAAACACCATATATTTT; CDR3aa: CASRPRWDLPSGNTIYF
abundance: NA; d_gene: NA; v_gene: TRBV2; j_gene: TRBJ1-1; len: 12; CDR3nt: TGTGCCAGCGTGGCTGGGAACACTGAAGCTTTCTTT; CDR3aa: CASVAGNTEAFF
abundance: NA; d_gene: NA; v_gene: TRBV7-9; j_gene: TRBJ2-2; len: 19; CDR3nt: TGTGCCAGCAGCTCCCTCCCCCAAATCGGACGACCGAACACCGGGGAGCTGTTTTTT; CDR3aa: CASSSLPQIGRPNTGELFF
abundance: NA; d_gene: NA; v_gene: TRBV30; j_gene: TRBJ1-1; len: 11; CDR3nt: TGTGCCTGGAGTGTATCCACTGAAGCTTTCTTT; CDR3aa: CAWSVSTEAFF
abundance: NA; d_gene: NA; v_gene: TRBV4-1; j_gene: TRBJ1-5; len: 13; CDR3nt: TGCGCCAGCAGCCCCGACCTGAATCAGCCCCAGCATTTT; CDR3aa: CASSPDLNQPQHF
abundance: NA; d_gene: TRBD1; v_gene: TRBV18; j_gene: TRBJ2-2; len: 15; CDR3nt: TGTGCCAGCTCCCCCGGGACAGGGAAGGCCGGGGAGCTGTTTTTT; CDR3aa: CASSPGTGKAGELFF
abundance: NA; d_gene: TRBD2; v_gene: TRBV27; j_gene: TRBJ2-7; len: 16; CDR3nt: TGTGCCAGCACCAACACAACGACTAGCGGGACTTACGAGCAGTACTTC; CDR3aa: CASTNTTTSGTYEQYF
abundance: NA; d_gene: NA; v_gene: TRBV6-4; j_gene: TRBJ1-2; len: 14; CDR3nt: TGTGCCACCTTAGGAAGGGGGGATCCCTATGGCTACACCTTC; CDR3aa: CATLGRGDPYGYTF
abundance: once; d_gene: TRBD1; v_gene: TRBV28; j_gene: TRBJ1-5; len: 15; CDR3nt: TGTGCCAGCAGACCGGGGACAGATAGCAATCAGCCCCAGCATTTT; CDR3aa: CASRPGTDSNQPQHF
abundance: NA; d_gene: TRBD1; v_gene: TRBV29-1; j_gene: TRBJ2-7; len: 13; CDR3nt: TGCAGCGTAAGGACAGGAGACTCCTACGAGCAGTACTTC; CDR3aa: CSVRTGDSYEQYF
abundance: NA; d_gene: NA; v_gene: TRBV29-1; j_gene: TRBJ2-1; len: 11; CDR3nt: TGCAGCGTTGGACTATACAATGAGCAGTTCTTC; CDR3aa: CSVGLYNEQFF
abundance: NA; d_gene: TRBD2; v_gene: TRBV27; j_gene: TRBJ2-7; len: 15; CDR3nt: TGTGCCAGCAGTTCCACGTGGAGCGGGGCCCAAGAGCAGTACTTC; CDR3aa: CASSSTWSGAQEQYF
abundance: once; d_gene: NA; v_gene: TRBV9; j_gene: TRBJ2-7; len: 17; CDR3nt: TGTGCCAGCAGCGCTTCAGGGGGAGGGTTGGCGAACTACGAGCAGTACTTC; CDR3aa: CASSASGGGLANYEQYF
abundance: NA; d_gene: NA; v_gene: TRBV27; j_gene: TRBJ2-3; len: 15; CDR3nt: TGTGCCAGCAGTTTAGGGGGGACTAGCACAGATACGCAGTATTTT; CDR3aa: CASSLGGTSTDTQYF
abundance: once; d_gene: TRBD1; v_gene: TRBV7-3; j_gene: TRBJ2-1; len: 16; CDR3nt: TGTGCCAGCAGCCTAAGGGACAGGGGGATTTTCAATGAGCAGTTCTTC; CDR3aa: CASSLRDRGIFNEQFF
abundance: NA; d_gene: NA; v_gene: TRBV9; j_gene: TRBJ2-1; len: 14; CDR3nt: TGTGCCAGCAGCGTAGGAGTCCTCACGGGAGAGCAGTTCTTC; CDR3aa: CASSVGVLTGEQFF
abundance: NA; d_gene: NA; v_gene: TRBV6-6; j_gene: TRBJ1-5; len: 16; CDR3nt: TGTGCCAGCAGTTACCTGGGAGCGTTCAGCAATCAGCCCCAGCATTTT; CDR3aa: CASSYLGAFSNQPQHF
abundance: once; d_gene: TRBD2; v_gene: TRBV5-5; j_gene: TRBJ2-3; len: 16; CDR3nt: TGTGCCAGCAGAGAATCCCTAGCGGGAGGCACAGATACGCAGTATTTT; CDR3aa: CASRESLAGGTDTQYF
abundance: NA; d_gene: NA; v_gene: TRBV18; j_gene: TRBJ1-1; len: 12; CDR3nt: TGTGCCAGCTCAGCTGTAAACACTGAAGCTTTCTTT; CDR3aa: CASSAVNTEAFF
abundance: once; d_gene: TRBD2; v_gene: TRBV4-3; j_gene: TRBJ2-3; len: 18; CDR3nt: TGCGCCAGCAGCCCCAGGACTAGCGGGATCTCTAGCACAGATACGCAGTATTTT; CDR3aa: CASSPRTSGISSTDTQYF
abundance: NA; d_gene: NA; v_gene: TRBV7-9; j_gene: TRBJ2-3; len: 16; CDR3nt: TGTGCCAGCAGCTTAACTGTGACTGGATTCACAGATACGCAGTATTTT; CDR3aa: CASSLTVTGFTDTQYF
abundance: few; d_gene: NA; v_gene: TRBV2; j_gene: TRBJ2-5; len: 12; CDR3nt: TGTGCCAGCAGGTGGGAACAAGAGACCCAGTACTTC; CDR3aa: CASRWEQETQYF
abundance: once; d_gene: NA; v_gene: TRBV9; j_gene: TRBJ2-2; len: 10; CDR3nt: TGTGCCAGCAGCAGGGGGGAGCTGTTTTTT; CDR3aa: CASSRGELFF
abundance: NA; d_gene: NA; v_gene: TRBV7-8; j_gene: TRBJ2-3; len: 16; CDR3nt: TGTGCCAGCAGCCAAAGACCGGGGGGCGGGACAGATACGCAGTATTTT; CDR3aa: CASSQRPGGGTDTQYF
abundance: NA; d_gene: NA; v_gene: TRBV29-1; j_gene: TRBJ2-5; len: 15; CDR3nt: TGCAGCGTTGATGGGCAGGGGAATCTCCAAGAGACCCAGTACTTC; CDR3aa: CSVDGQGNLQETQYF
abundance: NA; d_gene: TRBD1; v_gene: TRBV6-1; j_gene: TRBJ1-2; len: 14; CDR3nt: TGTGCCAGCAGATTGACAGGGTCTCCGACTGGCTACACCTTC; CDR3aa: CASRLTGSPTGYTF
abundance: NA; d_gene: NA; v_gene: TRBV11-2; j_gene: TRBJ1-5; len: 16; CDR3nt: TGTGCCAGCAGCGCCCACGGGAGCGGGTCAAATCAGCCCCAGCATTTT; CDR3aa: CASSAHGSGSNQPQHF
abundance: NA; d_gene: TRBD1; v_gene: TRBV5-1; j_gene: TRBJ1-4; len: 17; CDR3nt: TGCGCCAGCAGCTTCTACGGGACAGGGGTTACTAATGAAAAACTGTTTTTT; CDR3aa: CASSFYGTGVTNEKLFF
abundance: NA; d_gene: NA; v_gene: TRBV7-9; j_gene: TRBJ1-4; len: 15; CDR3nt: TGTGCCAGCAGCTTAGACAGGGAGGCTAATGAAAAACTGTTTTTT; CDR3aa: CASSLDREANEKLFF
abundance: once; d_gene: TRBD1; v_gene: TRBV7-9; j_gene: TRBJ2-7; len: 17; CDR3nt: TGTGCCAGCAGCTTAGACACTGGGACAGGGGGTAACCACGAGCAGTACTTC; CDR3aa: CASSLDTGTGGNHEQYF
abundance: NA; d_gene: TRBD2; v_gene: TRBV27; j_gene: TRBJ2-7; len: 16; CDR3nt: TGTGCCAGCATCCCTACCCTAAGCGGGAGATCGTACGAGCAGTACTTC; CDR3aa: CASIPTLSGRSYEQYF
abundance: few; d_gene: NA; v_gene: TRBV29-1; j_gene: TRBJ2-7; len: 16; CDR3nt: TGCAGCGCCATTTCCGCGAGGGGGTCATATACCTACGAGCAGTACTTC; CDR3aa: CSAISARGSYTYEQYF
abundance: NA; d_gene: NA; v_gene: TRBV2; j_gene: TRBJ2-7; len: 14; CDR3nt: TGTGCCAGCAGTGAACTAGCTTCCTCCTACGAGCAGTACTTC; CDR3aa: CASSELASSYEQYF
abundance: NA; d_gene: TRBD2; v_gene: TRBV11-2; j_gene: TRBJ2-3; len: 15; CDR3nt: TGTGCCAGCAGCTCTTGGACTAGTGCCACAGATACGCAGTATTTT; CDR3aa: CASSSWTSATDTQYF
abundance: NA; d_gene: NA; v_gene: TRBV6-6; j_gene: TRBJ2-3; len: 14; CDR3nt: TGTGCCAGCAGCCGTGCGGGCCTCACAGATACGCAGTATTTT; CDR3aa: CASSRAGLTDTQYF
abundance: NA; d_gene: TRBD1; v_gene: TRBV27; j_gene: TRBJ1-1; len: 14; CDR3nt: TGTGCCAGCAGTTTTTCACAGGGGGCTCTTGAAGCTTTCTTT; CDR3aa: CASSFSQGALEAFF
abundance: NA; d_gene: NA; v_gene: TRBV27; j_gene: TRBJ2-3; len: 14; CDR3nt: TGTGCCAGCAGTTTAAAGCGGCCCACAGATACGCAGTATTTT; CDR3aa: CASSLKRPTDTQYF
abundance: NA; d_gene: NA; v_gene: TRBV9; j_gene: TRBJ2-3; len: 15; CDR3nt: TGTGCCAGCGGACTTGAAGGCAGGTTGGAAGATACGCAGTATTTT; CDR3aa: CASGLEGRLEDTQYF
abundance: NA; d_gene: TRBD1; v_gene: TRBV15; j_gene: TRBJ2-1; len: 13; CDR3nt: TGTGCCACCAGGGGACAGGGGATCAATGAGCAGTTCTTC; CDR3aa: CATRGQGINEQFF
abundance: NA; d_gene: TRBD1; v_gene: TRBV4-1; j_gene: TRBJ2-7; len: 15; CDR3nt: TGCGCCAGCAGCCAAGCCGACAGGGGTGACGACGAGCAGTACTTC; CDR3aa: CASSQADRGDDEQYF